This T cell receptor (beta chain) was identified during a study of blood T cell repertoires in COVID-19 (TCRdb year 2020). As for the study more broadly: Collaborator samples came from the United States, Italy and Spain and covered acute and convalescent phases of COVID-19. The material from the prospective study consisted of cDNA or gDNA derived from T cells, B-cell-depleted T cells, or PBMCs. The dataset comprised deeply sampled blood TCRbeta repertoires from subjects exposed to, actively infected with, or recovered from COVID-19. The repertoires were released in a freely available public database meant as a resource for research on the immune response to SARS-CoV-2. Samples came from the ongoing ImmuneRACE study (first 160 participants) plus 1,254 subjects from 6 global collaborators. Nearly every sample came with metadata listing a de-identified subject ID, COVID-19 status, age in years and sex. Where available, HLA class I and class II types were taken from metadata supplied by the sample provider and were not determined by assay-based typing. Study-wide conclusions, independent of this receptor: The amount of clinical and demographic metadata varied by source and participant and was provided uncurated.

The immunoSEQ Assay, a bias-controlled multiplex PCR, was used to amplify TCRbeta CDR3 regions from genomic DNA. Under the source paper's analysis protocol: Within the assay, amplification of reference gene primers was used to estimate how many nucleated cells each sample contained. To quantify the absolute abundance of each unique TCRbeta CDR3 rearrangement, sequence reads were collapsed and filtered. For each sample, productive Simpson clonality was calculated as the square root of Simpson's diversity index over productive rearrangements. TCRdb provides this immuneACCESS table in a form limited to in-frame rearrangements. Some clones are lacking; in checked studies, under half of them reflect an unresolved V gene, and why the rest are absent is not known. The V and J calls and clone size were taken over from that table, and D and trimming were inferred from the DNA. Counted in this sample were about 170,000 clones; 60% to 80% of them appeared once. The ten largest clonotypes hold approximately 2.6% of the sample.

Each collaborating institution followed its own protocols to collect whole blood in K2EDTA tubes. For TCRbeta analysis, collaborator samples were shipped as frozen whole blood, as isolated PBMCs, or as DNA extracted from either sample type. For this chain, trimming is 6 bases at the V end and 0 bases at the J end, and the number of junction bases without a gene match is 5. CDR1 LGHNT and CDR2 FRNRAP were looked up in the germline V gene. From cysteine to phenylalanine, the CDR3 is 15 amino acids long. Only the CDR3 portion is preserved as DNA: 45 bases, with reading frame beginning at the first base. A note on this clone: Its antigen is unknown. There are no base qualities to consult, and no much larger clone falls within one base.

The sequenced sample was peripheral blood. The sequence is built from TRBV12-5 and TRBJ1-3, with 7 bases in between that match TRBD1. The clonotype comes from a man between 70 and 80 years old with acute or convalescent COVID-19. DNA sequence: TGTGCTAGTGGGGGGGGACAGATCTCTGGAAACACCATATATTTT. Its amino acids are CASGGGQISGNTIYF.